The entry below describes one T cell receptor (beta chain). The antigen remains undetermined. These data are taken from a study of Graves' ophthalmopathy and Graves' hyperthyroidism. Study as a whole: Peripheral blood sampling preceded any treatment and occurred at initial diagnosis. Broader study findings: Ophthalmopathy progression prediction by the model yielded a sensitivity of 55% to 71% and a specificity of 72.22%.

RNA transcripts served as template for amplifying TCR beta CDR3 sequences. A first-round RT-PCR used HTBI primers, followed by a second-round multiplex PCR. TCRdb reanalysed the multiplex PCR reads using MiXCR and keeps one entry per CDR3 protein. The table lists about 480,000 distinct CDR3 sequences, under 15% of them singletons. Researchers turned away patients with other autoimmune diseases, uncontrolled infections, pregnancy or lactation. From germline, CDR1 is MNHNS and CDR2 SASEGT. V gave up 7 bases and J gave up 1 base, with 10 bases separating them. The CDR3 extends over 13 amino acids. This chain joins TRBV6-1 and TRBJ1-1, with no clear D. Source material: blood. The TCR originated in a woman aged 25 to 39 with Graves' ophthalmopathy. CDR3 coding DNA: TGTGCCAGCACTCCCCAGGCGAACACTGAAGCTTTCTTT. Translated, it gives CASTPQANTEAFF.